Detailed here is one T cell receptor beta chain. The antigen remains undetermined. This sample stems from a study of shared clonotypes between healthy human individuals. General study results and limits: Donor clonotype sharing was expected to depend on sequencing depth. Between a handful of donors, naive CD4 clonotypes were shared at a level of around 4.8%.

CD45RO+ cells were combined with CCR7-negative CD45RA+ TemRA cells to form CD8 memory. V lost 5 bases and J lost 4; bases outside the gene matches: 12. This CDR3 is 16 amino acids long. Per the germline V gene, CDR1 is LGHNA and CDR2 is YSLEER. Tens of thousands of T cell genomes (roughly 220 ng DNA) went into each sorted-subset replicate. Generated by immunoSEQ multiplex PCR, the TCRdb table keeps only in-frame clones and is missing some. The data show around 300,000 clones, with around 86% seen just once and 15% to 20% held by the top ten. Sequenced input: memory CD8+ T cells sorted from blood. Regarding subset: CD45RO+ cells pooled with CCR7-negative TemRA cells. This rearrangement joins TRBV4-3 to TRBJ1-1, with 8 bases identical to TRBD1. The source is a man between 18 and 35 years old in good health. CDR3 bases: TGCGCCAGCAGCGAGGACAGGGATTTTCGGGCCACTGAAGCTTTCTTT. Its translation is CASSEDRDFRATEAFF.